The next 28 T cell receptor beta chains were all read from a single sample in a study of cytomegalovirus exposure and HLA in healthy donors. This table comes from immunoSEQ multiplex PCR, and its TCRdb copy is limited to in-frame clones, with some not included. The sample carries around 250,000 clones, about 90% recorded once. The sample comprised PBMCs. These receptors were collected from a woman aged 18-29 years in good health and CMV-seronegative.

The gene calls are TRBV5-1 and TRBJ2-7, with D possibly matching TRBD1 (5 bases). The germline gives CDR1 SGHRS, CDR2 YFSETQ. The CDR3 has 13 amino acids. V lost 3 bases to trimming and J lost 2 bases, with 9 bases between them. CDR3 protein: CASSYDSPYEQYF. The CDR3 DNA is TGCGCCAGCAGCTACGACAGCCCCTACGAGCAGTACTTC.

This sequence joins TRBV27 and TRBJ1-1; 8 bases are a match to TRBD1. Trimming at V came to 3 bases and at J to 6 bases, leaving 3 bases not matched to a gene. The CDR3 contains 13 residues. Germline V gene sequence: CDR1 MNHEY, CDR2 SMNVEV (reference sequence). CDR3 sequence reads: CASSLSRGPEAFF. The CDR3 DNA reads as TGTGCCAGCAGTTTGAGCAGGGGGCCTGAAGCTTTCTTT.

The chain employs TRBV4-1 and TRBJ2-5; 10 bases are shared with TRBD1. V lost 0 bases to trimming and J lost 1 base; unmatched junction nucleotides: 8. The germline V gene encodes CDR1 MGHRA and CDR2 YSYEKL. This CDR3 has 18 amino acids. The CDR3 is CASSQEPVGTGVQETQYF. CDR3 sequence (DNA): TGCGCCAGCAGCCAAGAGCCGGTCGGGACAGGGGTCCAAGAGACCCAGTACTTC.

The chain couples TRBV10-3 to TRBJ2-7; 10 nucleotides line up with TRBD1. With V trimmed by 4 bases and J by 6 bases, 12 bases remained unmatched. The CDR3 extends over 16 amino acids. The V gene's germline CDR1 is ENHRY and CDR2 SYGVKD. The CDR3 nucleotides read TGTGCCATCAGTGCCGTTGAGTGGGACAGGGGTGGCGAGCAGTACGTC. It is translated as CAISAVEWDRGGEQYV.

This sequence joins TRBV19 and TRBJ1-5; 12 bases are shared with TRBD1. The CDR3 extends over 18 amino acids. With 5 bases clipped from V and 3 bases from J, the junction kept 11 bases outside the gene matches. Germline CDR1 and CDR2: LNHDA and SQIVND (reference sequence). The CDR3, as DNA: TGTGCCAGTAGTCCCTCCCGGGACAGGGGGCGTCTCAATCAGCCCCAGCATTTT. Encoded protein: CASSPSRDRGRLNQPQHF. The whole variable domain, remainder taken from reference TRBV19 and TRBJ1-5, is DGGITQSPKYLFRKEGQNVTLSCEQNLNHDAMYWYRQDPGQGLRLIYYSQIVNDFQKGDIAEGYSVSREKKESFPLTVTSAQKNPTAFYLCASSPSRDRGRLNQPQHFGDGTRLSIL.

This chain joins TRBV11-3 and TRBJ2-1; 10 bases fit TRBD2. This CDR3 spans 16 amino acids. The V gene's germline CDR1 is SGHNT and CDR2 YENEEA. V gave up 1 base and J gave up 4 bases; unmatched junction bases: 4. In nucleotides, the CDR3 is TGTGCCAGCAGCTTAGCTTGGACTAGCGGATACAATGAGCAGTTCTTC. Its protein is CASSLAWTSGYNEQFF.

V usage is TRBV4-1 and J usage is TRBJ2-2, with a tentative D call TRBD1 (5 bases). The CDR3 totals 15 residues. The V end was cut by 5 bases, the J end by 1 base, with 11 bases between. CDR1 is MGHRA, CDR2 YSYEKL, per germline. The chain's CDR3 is CASSARQWNTGELFF. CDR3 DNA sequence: TGCGCCAGCAGCGCTCGACAGTGGAACACCGGGGAGCTGTTTTTT.

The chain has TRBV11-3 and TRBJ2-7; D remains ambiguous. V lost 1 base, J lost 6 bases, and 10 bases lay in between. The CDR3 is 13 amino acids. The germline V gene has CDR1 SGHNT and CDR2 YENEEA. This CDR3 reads CASSLAGGSEQYF. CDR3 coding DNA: TGTGCCAGCAGCTTAGCGGGTGGCAGCGAGCAGTACTTC.

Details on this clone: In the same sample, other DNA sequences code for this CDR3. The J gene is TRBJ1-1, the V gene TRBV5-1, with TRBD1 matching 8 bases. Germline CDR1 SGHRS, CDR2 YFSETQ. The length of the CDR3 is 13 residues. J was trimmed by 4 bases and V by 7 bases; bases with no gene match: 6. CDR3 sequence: CASSQGAGTEAFF. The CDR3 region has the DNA TGCGCCAGCTCGCAGGGGGCTGGCACTGAAGCTTTCTTT. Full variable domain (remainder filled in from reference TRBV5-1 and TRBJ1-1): KAGVTQTPRYLIKTRGQQVTLSCSPISGHRSVSWYQQTPGQGLQFLFEYFSETQRNKGNFPGRFSGRQFSNSRSEMNVSTLELGDSALYLCASSQGAGTEAFFGQGTRLTVV.

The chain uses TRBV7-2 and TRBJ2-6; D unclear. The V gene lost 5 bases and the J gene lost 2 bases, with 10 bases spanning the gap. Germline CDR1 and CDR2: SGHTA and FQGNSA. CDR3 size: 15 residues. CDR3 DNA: TGTGCCAGCAGCCCGCACAGTGCTGGGGCCAACGTCCTGACTTTC. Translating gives CASSPHSAGANVLTF. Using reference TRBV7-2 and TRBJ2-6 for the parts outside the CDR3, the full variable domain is GAGVSQSPSNKVTEKGKDVELRCDPISGHTALYWYRQSLGQGLEFLIYFQGNSAPDKSGLPSDRFSAERTGGSVSTLTIQRTQQEDSAVYLCASSPHSAGANVLTFGAGSRLTVL.

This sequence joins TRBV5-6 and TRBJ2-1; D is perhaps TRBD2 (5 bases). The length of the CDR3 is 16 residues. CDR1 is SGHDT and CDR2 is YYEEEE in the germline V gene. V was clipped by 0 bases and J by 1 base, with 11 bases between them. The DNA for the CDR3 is TGTGCCAGCAGCTTGGGGCTAGCTATGTCCTACAATGAGCAGTTCTTC. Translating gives CASSLGLAMSYNEQFF. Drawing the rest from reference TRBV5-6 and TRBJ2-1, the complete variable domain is DAGVTQSPTHLIKTRGQQVTLRCSPKSGHDTVSWYQQALGQGPQFIFQYYEEEERQRGNFPDRFSGHQFPNYSSELNVNALLLGDSALYLCASSLGLAMSYNEQFFGPGTRLTVL.

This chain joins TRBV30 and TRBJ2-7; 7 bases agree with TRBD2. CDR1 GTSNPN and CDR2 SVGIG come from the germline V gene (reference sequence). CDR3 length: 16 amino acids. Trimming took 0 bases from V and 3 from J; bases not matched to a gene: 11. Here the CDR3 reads CAWSVRGTPGGYEQYF. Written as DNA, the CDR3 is TGTGCCTGGAGTGTACGGGGGACCCCGGGAGGCTACGAGCAGTACTTC.

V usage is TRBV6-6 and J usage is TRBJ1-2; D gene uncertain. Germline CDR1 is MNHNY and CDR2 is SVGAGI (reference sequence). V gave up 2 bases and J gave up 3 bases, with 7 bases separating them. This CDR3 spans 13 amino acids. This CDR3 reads CASSYASDYGYTF. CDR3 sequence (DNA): TGTGCCAGCAGTTACGCCAGCGACTATGGCTACACCTTC.

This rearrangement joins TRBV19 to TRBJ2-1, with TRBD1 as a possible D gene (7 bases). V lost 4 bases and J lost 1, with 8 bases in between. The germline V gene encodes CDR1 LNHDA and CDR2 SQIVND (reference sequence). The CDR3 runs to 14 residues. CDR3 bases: TGTGCCAGTAGTACAGGGGGGTCCTACAATGAGCAGTTCTTC. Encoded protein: CASSTGGSYNEQFF.

The CDR3 sequence is CASSYSSGNEQFF. The CDR3 DNA reads TGTGCCAGCAGTTACTCCTCGGGCAATGAGCAGTTCTTC. The chain employs TRBV6-6 and TRBJ2-1; D unclear. The V end was cut by 0 bases, the J end by 6 bases, with 6 bases between. This CDR3 has 13 residues. CDR1 and CDR2 (germline): MNHNY, SVGAGI (reference sequence).

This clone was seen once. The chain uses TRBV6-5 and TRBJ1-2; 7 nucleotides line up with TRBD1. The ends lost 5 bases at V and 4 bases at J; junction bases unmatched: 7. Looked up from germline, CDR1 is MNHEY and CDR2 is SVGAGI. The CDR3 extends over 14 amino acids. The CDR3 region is CASSLRDSLYGYTF. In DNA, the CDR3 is TGTGCCAGCAGTCTCCGGGACAGCCTCTATGGCTACACCTTC.

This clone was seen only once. The CDR3 sequence: CASSLSWGVTNEKLFF. The CDR3 DNA follows: TGTGCCAGCAGTTTATCCTGGGGGGTAACTAATGAAAAACTGTTTTTT. The V and J genes are TRBV27 and TRBJ1-4, with TRBD1 as a possible D gene (5 bases). The germline CDR1 and CDR2 sequences are MNHEY and SMNVEV (reference sequence). Trimming stripped 0 bases from V and 1 base from J, with 9 bases between. The CDR3 has 16 amino acids.

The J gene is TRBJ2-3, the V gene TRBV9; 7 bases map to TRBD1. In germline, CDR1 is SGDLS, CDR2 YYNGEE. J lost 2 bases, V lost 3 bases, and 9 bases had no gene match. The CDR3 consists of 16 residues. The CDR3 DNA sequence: TGTGCCAGCAGCGCATCAGGGGGATATGACACAGATACGCAGTATTTT. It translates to CASSASGGYDTDTQYF. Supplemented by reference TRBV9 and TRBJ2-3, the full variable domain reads DSGVTQTPKHLITATGQRVTLRCSPRSGDLSVYWYQQSLDQGLQFLIQYYNGEERAKGNILERFSAQQFPDLHSELNLSSLELGDSALYFCASSASGGYDTDTQYFGPGTRLTVL.

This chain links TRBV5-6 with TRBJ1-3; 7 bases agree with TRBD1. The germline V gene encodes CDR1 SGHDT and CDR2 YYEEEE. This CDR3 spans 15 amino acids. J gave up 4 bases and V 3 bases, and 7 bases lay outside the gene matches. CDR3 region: CASSSVTGSGNTIYF. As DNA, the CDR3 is TGTGCCAGCAGCTCCGTGACAGGGTCAGGAAACACCATATATTTT.

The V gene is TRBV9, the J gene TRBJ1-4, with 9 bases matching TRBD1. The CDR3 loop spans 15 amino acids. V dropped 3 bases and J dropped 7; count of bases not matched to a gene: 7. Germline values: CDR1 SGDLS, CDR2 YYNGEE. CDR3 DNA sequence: TGTGCCAGCAGCGGACTGACAGGGGGGACTGAAAAACTGTTTTTT. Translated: CASSGLTGGTEKLFF.

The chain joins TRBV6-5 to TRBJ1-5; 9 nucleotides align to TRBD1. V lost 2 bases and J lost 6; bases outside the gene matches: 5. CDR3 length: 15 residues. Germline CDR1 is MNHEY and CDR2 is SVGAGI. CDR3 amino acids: CASSYTGQGGQPQHF. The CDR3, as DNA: TGTGCCAGCAGTTACACGGGACAGGGTGGTCAGCCCCAGCATTTT.

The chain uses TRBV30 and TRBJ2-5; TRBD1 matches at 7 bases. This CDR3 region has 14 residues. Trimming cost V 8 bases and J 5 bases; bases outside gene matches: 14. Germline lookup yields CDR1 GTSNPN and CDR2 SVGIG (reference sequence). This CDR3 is CAGTIGQAWETQYF. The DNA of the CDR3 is TGTGCCGGAACTATCGGACAGGCTTGGGAGACCCAGTACTTC.

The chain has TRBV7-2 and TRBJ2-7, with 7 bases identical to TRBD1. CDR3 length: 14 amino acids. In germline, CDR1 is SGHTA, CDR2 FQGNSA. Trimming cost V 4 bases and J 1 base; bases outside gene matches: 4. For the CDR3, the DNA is TGTGCCAGCAGCTCGACGACAGGGTCCTACGAGCAGTACTTC. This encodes CASSSTTGSYEQYF.

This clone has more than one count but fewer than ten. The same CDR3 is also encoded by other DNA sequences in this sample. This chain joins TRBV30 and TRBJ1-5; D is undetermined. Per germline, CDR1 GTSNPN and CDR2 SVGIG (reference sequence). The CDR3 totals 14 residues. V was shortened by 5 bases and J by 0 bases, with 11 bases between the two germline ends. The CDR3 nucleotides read TGTGCCTGGGGAACAGAGAATAGCAATCAGCCCCAGCATTTT. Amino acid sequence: CAWGTENSNQPQHF.

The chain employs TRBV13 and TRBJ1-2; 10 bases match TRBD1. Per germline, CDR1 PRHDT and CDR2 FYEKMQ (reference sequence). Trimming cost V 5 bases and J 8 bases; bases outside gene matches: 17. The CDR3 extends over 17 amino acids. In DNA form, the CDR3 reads TGTGCCAGCAGCGTAGCCGGGACAGGGGACCATACCTCCGGCTACACCTTC. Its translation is CASSVAGTGDHTSGYTF. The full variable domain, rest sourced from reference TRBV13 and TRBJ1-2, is AAGVIQSPRHLIKEKRETATLKCYPIPRHDTVYWYQQGPGQDPQFLISFYEKMQSDKGSIPDRFSAQQFSDYHSELNMSSLELGDSALYFCASSVAGTGDHTSGYTFGSGTRLTVV.

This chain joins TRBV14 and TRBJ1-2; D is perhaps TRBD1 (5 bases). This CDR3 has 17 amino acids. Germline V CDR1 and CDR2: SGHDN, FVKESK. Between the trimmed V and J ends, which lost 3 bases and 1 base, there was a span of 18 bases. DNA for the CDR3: TGTGCCAGCAGCCAGTATCACAGGATTCGCTTTAACTATGGCTACACCTTC. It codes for CASSQYHRIRFNYGYTF. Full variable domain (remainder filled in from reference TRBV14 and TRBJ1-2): EAGVTQFPSHSVIEKGQTVTLRCDPISGHDNLYWYRRVMGKEIKFLLHFVKESKQDESGMPNNRFLAERTGGTYSTLKVQPAELEDSGVYFCASSQYHRIRFNYGYTFGSGTRLTVV.

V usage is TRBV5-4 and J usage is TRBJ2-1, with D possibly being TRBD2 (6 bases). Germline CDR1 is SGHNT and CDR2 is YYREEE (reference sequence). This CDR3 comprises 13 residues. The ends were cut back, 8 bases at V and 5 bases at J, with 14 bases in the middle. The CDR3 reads CASGEGGDNEQFF. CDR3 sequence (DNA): TGTGCCAGTGGCGAGGGCGGGGACAATGAGCAGTTCTTC.

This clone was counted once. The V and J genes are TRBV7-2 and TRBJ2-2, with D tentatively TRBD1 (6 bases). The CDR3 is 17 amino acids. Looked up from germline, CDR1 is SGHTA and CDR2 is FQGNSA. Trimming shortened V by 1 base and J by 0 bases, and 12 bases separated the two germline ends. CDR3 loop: CASSLGFGGPNTGELFF. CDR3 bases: TGTGCCAGCAGCTTAGGATTTGGGGGCCCGAACACCGGGGAGCTGTTTTTT.